This T cell receptor (beta chain) was sequenced in a study of cytomegalovirus exposure and HLA in healthy donors. Across the study: Some 85 million unique TCRs, all from HLA-typed donors, were included in an early release of the data.

Overall study results and limits: Reportedly, diagnosis of cytomegalovirus status by the classifier showed high specificity and sensitivity. The productive fraction for most TCR beta V segments was about 87% or about 30% in an earlier analysis.

For this clone: What it binds is unknown.

In germline, CDR1 is PRHDT, CDR2 FYEKMQ (reference sequence). The germline V and J ends were trimmed by 5 bases and 1 base, with 9 bases remaining between them. The length of the CDR3 is 13 residues. 13 Jbeta primers and 60 Vbeta primers were used for the PCR. The method was immunoSEQ multiplex PCR; TCRdb's version includes in-frame clones alone and lacks a portion of them. The table lists fewer than 110,000 clones, about 81% of them singletons, with less than 11% in the top ten. This TCR was sampled from a man aged 50-59 years in good health and CMV-seronegative. J is TRBJ2-7 and V is TRBV13, with no clear D. Sequenced input: PBMCs. The CDR3, as DNA: TGTGCCAGCAGCCCACAAAATTCCTACGAGCAGTACTTC. It encodes CASSPQNSYEQYF.